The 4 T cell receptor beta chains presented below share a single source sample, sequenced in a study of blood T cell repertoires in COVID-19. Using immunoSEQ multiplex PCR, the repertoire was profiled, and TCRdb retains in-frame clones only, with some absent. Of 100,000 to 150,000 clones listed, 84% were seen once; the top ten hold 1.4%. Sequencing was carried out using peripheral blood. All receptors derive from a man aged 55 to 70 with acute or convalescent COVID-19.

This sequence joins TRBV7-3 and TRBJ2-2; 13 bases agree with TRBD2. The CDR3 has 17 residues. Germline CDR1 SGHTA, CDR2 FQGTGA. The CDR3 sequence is CASKRTSGSGATGELFF. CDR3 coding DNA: TGTGCGAGTAAAAGGACTAGCGGGAGTGGGGCTACCGGGGAGCTGTTTTTT.

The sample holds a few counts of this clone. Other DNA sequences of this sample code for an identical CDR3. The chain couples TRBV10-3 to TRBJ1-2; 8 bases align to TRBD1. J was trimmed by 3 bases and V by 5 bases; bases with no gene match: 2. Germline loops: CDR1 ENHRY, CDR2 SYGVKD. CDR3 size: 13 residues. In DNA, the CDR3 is TGTGCCATCAGTAAACAGGGGGACTATGGCTACACCTTC. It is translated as CAISKQGDYGYTF.

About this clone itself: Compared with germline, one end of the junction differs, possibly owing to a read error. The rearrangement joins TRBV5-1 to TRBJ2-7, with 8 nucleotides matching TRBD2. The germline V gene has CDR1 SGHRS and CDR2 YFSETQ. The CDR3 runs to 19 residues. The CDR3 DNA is TGCGCCCGCAGTTCGGGGGGGGCCCACACTCGACTAGCCGCCTACGAGCAGTACTTC. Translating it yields CARSSGGAHTRLAAYEQYF.

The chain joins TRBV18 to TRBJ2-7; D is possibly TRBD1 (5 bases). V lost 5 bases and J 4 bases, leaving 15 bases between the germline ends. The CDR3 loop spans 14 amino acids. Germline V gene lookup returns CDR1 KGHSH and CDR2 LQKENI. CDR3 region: CASSSNLDSYEQYF. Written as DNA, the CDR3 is TGTGCCAGCTCATCGAACCTTGACAGTTACGAGCAGTACTTC.